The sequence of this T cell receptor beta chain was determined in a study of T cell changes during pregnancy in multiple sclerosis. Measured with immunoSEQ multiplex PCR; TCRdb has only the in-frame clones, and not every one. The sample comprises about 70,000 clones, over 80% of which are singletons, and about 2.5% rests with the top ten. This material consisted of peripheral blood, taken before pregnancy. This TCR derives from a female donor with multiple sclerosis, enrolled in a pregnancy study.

CDR3 sequence reads: CASSRDTIYEQYF. Written as DNA, the CDR3 is TGTGCCAGCAGCCGGGACACAATCTACGAGCAGTACTTC. The chain joins TRBV6-1 to TRBJ2-7; D is perhaps TRBD1 (6 bases). Between the trimmed V and J ends, which lost 6 bases and 3 bases, there was a span of 12 bases. Germline loops: CDR1 MNHNS, CDR2 SASEGT. CDR3 size: 13 residues.